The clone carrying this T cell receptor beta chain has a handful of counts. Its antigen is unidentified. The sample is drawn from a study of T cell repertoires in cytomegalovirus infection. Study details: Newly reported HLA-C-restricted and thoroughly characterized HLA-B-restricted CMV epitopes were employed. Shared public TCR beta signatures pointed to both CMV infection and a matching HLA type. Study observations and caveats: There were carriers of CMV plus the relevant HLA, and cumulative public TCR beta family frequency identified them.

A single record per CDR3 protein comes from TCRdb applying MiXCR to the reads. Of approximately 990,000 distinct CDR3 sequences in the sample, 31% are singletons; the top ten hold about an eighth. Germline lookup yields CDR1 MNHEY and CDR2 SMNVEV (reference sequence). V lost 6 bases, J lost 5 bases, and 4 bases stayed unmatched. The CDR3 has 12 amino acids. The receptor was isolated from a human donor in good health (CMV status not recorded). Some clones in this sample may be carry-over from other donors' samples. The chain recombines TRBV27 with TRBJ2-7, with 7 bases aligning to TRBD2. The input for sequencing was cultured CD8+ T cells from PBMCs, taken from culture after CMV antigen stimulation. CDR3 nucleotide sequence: TGTGCCAGCAGGGGAGGGGCCCACGAGCAGTACTTC. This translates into CASRGGAHEQYF.